These 10 T cell receptor beta chains share one sample of origin, sequenced in a study of cytomegalovirus exposure and HLA in healthy donors. The PCR was carried out with 60 Vbeta primers and 13 Jbeta primers. Here immunoSEQ multiplex PCR was the method, and the copy in TCRdb shows in-frame clones only, minus some. The profile shows about 210,000 clones, approximately 83% of them singletons. Sequences were obtained from PBMCs. The receptors come from a woman in her forties or fifties in good health and CMV-seropositive.

The chain links TRBV11-2 to TRBJ1-1, with D possibly being TRBD1 (6 bases). With 3 bases removed from V and 3 bases from J, the gap between germline ends came to 14 bases. The CDR3 is 15 amino acids. Germline CDR1 and CDR2: SGHAT and FQNNGV. For the CDR3, the DNA is TGTGCCAGCAGCTTCCGACAGGTTAAGGACACTGAAGCTTTCTTT. It translates to CASSFRQVKDTEAFF.

The chain uses TRBV6-5 and TRBJ2-5; 8 positions agree with TRBD1. This CDR3 region has 13 residues. The germline gives CDR1 MNHEY, CDR2 SVGAGI. The V gene end was trimmed by 6 bases and the J gene end by 2 bases; junction bases not matched to a gene: 2. CDR3 sequence (DNA): TGTGCCAGCAGCAGACAGGGGCAAGAGACCCAGTACTTC. As protein: CASSRQGQETQYF.

The chain couples TRBV7-3 to TRBJ2-6; the match to TRBD1 covers 8 bases. V lost 6 bases and J lost 0; bases outside the gene matches: 7. The germline V gene encodes CDR1 SGHTA and CDR2 FQGTGA. The CDR3 is 17 amino acids. The CDR3 nucleotides read TGTGCCAGCAGACCCGGACAGGGTCGCTCTGGGGCCAACGTCCTGACTTTC. Translated, it gives CASRPGQGRSGANVLTF.

Comment on this clone: An end of the junction does not agree with germline; a read error may underlie this. The genes are TRBV10-3 and TRBJ2-5; weak D call: TRBD1 (6 bases). CDR1 is ENHRY and CDR2 is SYGVKD in the germline V gene. This CDR3 is built from 16 residues. The CDR3: CASSVRSGTPQETQYF. Here the CDR3 DNA reads TGTGCCAGCAGTGTCCGATCCGGGACACCCCAAGAGACCCAGTACTTC.

The V call is TRBV15, the J call TRBJ1-4; D ambiguous. Germline V gene data show CDR1 as LNHNV and CDR2 as YYDKDF (reference sequence). Trimming left V 0 bases short and J 0 bases short, with 8 bases between. The CDR3 is 16 amino acids. This CDR3 reads CATSRDQESTNEKLFF. The CDR3 nucleotides read TGTGCCACCAGCAGAGATCAAGAGTCAACTAATGAAAAACTGTTTTTT.

This sequence joins TRBV4-2 and TRBJ2-3; a possible D gene is TRBD2 (7 bases). V lost 4 bases, J lost 1 base, and 15 bases lay in between. From germline, CDR1 is LGHNA and CDR2 YNFKEQ. This CDR3 is built from 16 residues. The CDR3 is CASSPRGAVGTDTQYF. The DNA of the CDR3 is TGTGCCAGCAGCCCCCGGGGGGCCGTGGGCACAGATACGCAGTATTTT.

This clone was recorded a few times. The gene calls are TRBV28 and TRBJ1-3, with D possibly matching TRBD1 (5 bases). V shed 3 bases and J shed 2 bases, with 14 bases lying between them. Looked up from germline, CDR1 is MDHEN and CDR2 is SYDVKM. CDR3 length equals 16 residues. This CDR3 reads CASSLMRDLPGNTIYF. DNA for the CDR3: TGTGCCAGCAGTTTGATGAGGGACTTGCCTGGAAACACCATATATTTT.

This clone came up a few times. V is TRBV5-6 and J is TRBJ2-7; 10 bases agree with TRBD2. Germline V gene data show CDR1 as SGHDT and CDR2 as YYEEEE. The CDR3 is 15 residues long. V lost 2 bases and J lost 0; bases outside the gene matches: 2. CDR3 in amino acids: CASSFSGGSSYEQYF. CDR3 DNA: TGTGCCAGCAGCTTTAGCGGGGGGAGCTCCTACGAGCAGTACTTC.

The rearrangement links TRBV5-4 to TRBJ1-3, with D perhaps TRBD1 (6 bases). This CDR3 contains 15 residues. Deletions cut 4 bases from V and 0 bases from J, with 11 bases between. Germline assignment: CDR1 SGHNT and CDR2 YYREEE (reference sequence). The CDR3 nucleotides are TGTGCCAGCAGCGCAGGGGTCGGCTCTGGAAACACCATATATTTT. This translates into CASSAGVGSGNTIYF.

This chain links TRBV7-9 with TRBJ1-2, with D possibly being TRBD1 (6 bases). CDR1 and CDR2 (germline): SEHNR, FQNEAQ (reference sequence). There are 16 residues in the CDR3. Trimming shortened V by 0 bases and J by 0 bases, and 11 bases separated the two germline ends. Here the CDR3 DNA reads TGTGCCAGCAGCTTAGCGAGGACAGATGCTAACTATGGCTACACCTTC. Encoded protein: CASSLARTDANYGYTF.